These 14 T cell receptor beta chains originate from one sample sequenced in a study of blood T cell repertoires in COVID-19 (dated by TCRdb to 2018 to 2020). Preparation of the library involved the immunoSEQ multiplex PCR assay. In TCRdb, the immuneACCESS table is reduced to in-frame sequences with V and J assigned. These tables do not hold every clone; where another copy was compared, an unresolved V gene accounts for under half, and the others remain unexplained. The sample profile shows about 13,000 clones; approximately 90% of them were found once. Clones ranked in the top ten supply roughly 5.9% of the sample. The sequenced material came from peripheral blood. The receptors here all came from a human donor in a cohort sampled during active COVID-19.

The chain uses TRBV30 and TRBJ2-7; no firm D call. Germline CDR1 GTSNPN, CDR2 SVGIG (reference sequence). Between the trimmed V and J ends, which lost 0 bases and 7 bases, there was a span of 13 bases. This CDR3 contains 13 residues. In DNA form, the CDR3 reads TGTGCCTGGAGTGTCGCGCTATCTACGGAGCAGTACTTC. This gives the protein CAWSVALSTEQYF. Full variable domain (remainder filled in from reference TRBV30 and TRBJ2-7): SQTIHQWPATLVQPVGSPLSLECTVEGTSNPNLYWYRQAAGRGLQLLFYSVGIGQISSEVPQNLSASRPQDRQFILSSKKLLLSDSGFYLCAWSVALSTEQYFGPGTRLTVT.

The chain recombines TRBV7-9 with TRBJ1-4; D unresolved. V was pared by 2 bases and J by 4 bases, with 14 bases between. This CDR3 has 16 residues. Germline V gene sequence: CDR1 SEHNR, CDR2 FQNEAQ (reference sequence). CDR3: CASSLSGRVRNEKLFF. Written as DNA, the CDR3 is TGTGCCAGCAGCTTAAGCGGACGGGTTCGTAATGAAAAACTGTTTTTT.

The rearrangement joins TRBV6-2 or TRBV6-3 to TRBJ1-2; TRBD1 aligns across 9 bases. Germline V gene lookup returns CDR1 MNHEY and CDR2 SVGEGT. Unmatched junction bases numbered 8, after V lost 5 bases and J lost 7 bases. CDR3 size: 14 residues. CDR3: CASSPGDRDGGYTF. The CDR3 nucleotides read TGTGCCAGCAGTCCCGGGGACAGGGATGGTGGCTACACCTTC.

The chain employs TRBV5-4 and TRBJ1-5; a weak D match, TRBD1 (5 bases). V shed 5 bases and J shed 9 bases, with 18 bases lying between them. CDR3 length equals 14 residues. CDR1 and CDR2 (germline): SGHNT, YYREEE (reference sequence). In nucleotides, the CDR3 is TGTGCCAGCAGTCGGGGGGGTTGGGATACGCCCCAGCATTTT. It yields the protein CASSRGGWDTPQHF.

This clone was seen more than once but under ten times. This chain uses TRBV18 with TRBJ1-1; D remains ambiguous. V gave up 6 bases and J gave up 0 bases, with 11 bases separating them. The germline V gene encodes CDR1 KGHSH and CDR2 LQKENI. The CDR3 length is 14 residues. The CDR3 nucleotides are TGTGCCAGCTCCAAACAGTCCGTGAACACTGAAGCTTTCTTT. This codes for CASSKQSVNTEAFF.

This clone appeared a few times. The chain couples TRBV30 to TRBJ2-5; 7 bases align to TRBD1. The germline V gene encodes CDR1 GTSNPN and CDR2 SVGIG (reference sequence). V shed 3 bases, J shed 2 bases, and the junction held 12 bases outside the gene matches. This CDR3 spans 16 amino acids. The CDR3 DNA reads TGTGCCTGGAGCGACAGGGCTGATGTCGGGCAAGAGACCCAGTACTTC. Protein sequence: CAWSDRADVGQETQYF.

The chain uses TRBV4-3 and TRBJ1-2; 7 nucleotides agree with TRBD1. V lost 4 bases, J lost 11 bases, and 16 bases stayed unmatched. Germline CDR1 reads LGHNA; CDR2 reads YSLEER. The length of the CDR3 is 15 residues. Written as DNA, the CDR3 is TGCGCCAGCAGCCCACGACAGGGCGGCCCTTTGGGATACACCTTC. It specifies CASSPRQGGPLGYTF.

This clone was picked up a small number of times. The chain combines TRBV29-1 with TRBJ2-3, with 9 bases identical to TRBD2. Germline V CDR1 and CDR2: SQVTM, ANQGSEA. CDR3 length equals 14 residues. With V trimmed by 8 bases and J by 4 bases, 10 bases remained unmatched. The DNA of the CDR3 is TGCAGCCAAGCCGGGACTAGCAGATCAGATACGCAGTATTTT. As protein: CSQAGTSRSDTQYF.

This rearrangement joins TRBV7-2 to TRBJ2-7; TRBD2 matches 12 bases. The CDR3 contains 16 residues. Trimming removed 5 bases from V and 0 bases from J; junction bases left unmatched: 5. Germline V gene lookup returns CDR1 SGHTA and CDR2 FQGNSA. The CDR3 nucleotides read TGTGCCAGCAGCCGGAGACTAGCGGGGGACTCCTACGAGCAGTACTTC. This codes for CASSRRLAGDSYEQYF.

Only one count was recorded for this clone. Here the CDR3 reads CASRQNLNNEQFF. The CDR3 DNA is TGTGCCAGCAGACAGAATCTCAACAATGAGCAGTTCTTC. The chain links TRBV2 to TRBJ2-1; D unresolved. V was clipped by 6 bases and J by 5 bases, with 11 bases between them. Germline CDR1 reads SNHLY; CDR2 reads FYNNEI. The CDR3 runs 13 residues.

The V and J genes are TRBV6-5 and TRBJ2-2, with unresolved D. Germline V CDR1 and CDR2: MNHEY, SVGAGI. The CDR3 runs 15 residues. Trimming removed 7 bases from V and 0 bases from J, with 12 bases in between. The CDR3 region is CASMKPLANTGELFF. The CDR3 DNA is TGTGCCAGCATGAAACCCCTAGCGAACACCGGGGAGCTGTTTTTT.

The chain links TRBV13 to TRBJ2-1; no definite D call. From germline, CDR1 is PRHDT and CDR2 FYEKMQ (reference sequence). Trimming stripped 3 bases from V and 3 bases from J, with 6 bases between. This CDR3 has 13 residues. The CDR3 here is CASSFYGYNEQFF. The CDR3 DNA is TGTGCCAGCAGCTTCTACGGCTACAATGAGCAGTTCTTC.

The chain uses TRBV3-1 (or the pseudogene TRBV3-2) and TRBJ1-1; D is undetermined. The germline V gene has CDR1 LGHDT and CDR2 YNNKEL (reference sequence). CDR3 length: 11 amino acids. Trimming stripped 3 bases from V and 5 bases from J, with 4 bases between. The CDR3 nucleotides read TGTGCCAGCAGCCATTTAACTGAAGCTTTCTTT. Translation: CASSHLTEAFF.

The chain uses TRBV5-4 and TRBJ2-6, with 8 bases lining up with TRBD1. The CDR3 spans 18 residues. CDR1 is SGHNT, CDR2 YYREEE, per germline (reference sequence). Trimming at V came to 5 bases and at J to 3 bases, leaving 13 bases not matched to a gene. The CDR3 protein is CASSLSGTGLIGANVLTF. The CDR3 DNA sequence: TGTGCCAGCAGTCTCTCCGGGACAGGTCTAATTGGGGCCAACGTCCTGACTTTC.